The rows below give T cell receptor beta chains drawn from one sample of a study of CD8 T cells in Susac syndrome. TCRdb called the immunoSEQ multiplex PCR reads again in MiXCR, with one record for every CDR3 protein. The data contain roughly 190,000 distinct CDR3 sequences, around 96% of them singletons. Sequencing was carried out using CD4+ T cells from PBMCs. The origin of the receptors is a human donor in good health. Both conserved end residues are part of each CDR3.

>TRBV24-1
CATRGQGSEQFF
>TRBV28
CATQVDSGANVLTF
>TRBV19
CASSGTTISTDTQYF
>TRBV20-1
CSALLAGVETQYF
>TRBV12-3/TRBV12-4
CASITRGSTDTQYF
>TRBV7-9
CASSVVSGSDIQYF
>TRBV6-5
CASSYSPVQDTQYF
>TRBV6-2/TRBV6-3
CASSYLGQTATDTQYF
>TRBV10-3
CATAAGDIQYF
>TRBV28
CASRPGLAGQETQYF
>TRBV12-3/TRBV12-4
CASSQTSGNYEQYF
>TRBV30
CAWRALNEQFF
>TRBV9
CASSDPTGYNEQFF
>TRBV5-1
CASSAQGAKETQYF
>TRBV20-1
CSARGGARGYTF
>TRBV3-1
CASSRAQDGGGYTF
>TRBV9
CASTSQLAASEQYF
>TRBV18
CASSPGRTEAFF
>TRBV16
CASSRRDLLNTEAFF
>TRBV12-3/TRBV12-4
CASSMGFGETQYF
>TRBV23-1
CASSRGSAYNEQFF
>TRBV7-2
CASSPGLAGFEQFF
>TRBV5-1
CASKGQNTEAFF
>TRBV7-3
CASSSRGGETQYF
>TRBV28
CASNQGGQETQYF
>TRBV30
CAWSGTGQETQYF
>TRBV30
CAWSGLGAGVFYEQYF
>TRBV20-1
CSAAPGTGGSKNIQYF
>TRBV29-1
CSVAGYTEAFF
>TRBV5-1
CASSIGTVYGYTF
>TRBV12-3/TRBV12-4
CASTRGGTNGYTF
>TRBV29-1
CSAETSADEQFF
>TRBV4-2
CASRLQGYYGYTF
>TRBV9
CASSVAGDIHYEQYF
>TRBV19
CASSRYRGYEQYF
>TRBV30
CAWSVGAKQPQHF
>TRBV27
CASSLNRHPYEQYF
>TRBV30
CAWNYGTLSYEQYF
>TRBV19
CASRYTGTGFTDTQYF
>TRBV7-2
CASSRGLAGASYEQYF
>TRBV5-4
CASSRGLAGDHNEQFF
>TRBV2
CARSERDTQYF
>TRBV28
CASSFGRTDASSYNEQFF
>TRBV4-1
CASSQAGTGLYGYTF
>TRBV18
CASSGPRVTNTGELFF
>TRBV29-1
CSVASVTSGRIGELFF
>TRBV18
CASSPPSLSSYEQYF
>TRBV2
CASGQGYEQYF
>TRBV7-2
CASSRGPALNTEAFF